The clone carrying this T cell receptor beta chain was counted many times. What it binds is unknown. Authors of the study amplified TCR beta CDR3 regions from RNA transcripts. The HTBI primer set served for first-round RT-PCR of the TCR CDR3. TCRdb passed the multiplex PCR reads through MiXCR, listing each CDR3 protein once. The repertoire holds around 380,000 distinct CDR3 sequences, with about 14% as singletons. V was cut by 4 bases and J by 5 bases, with 16 bases left in between. The V gene's germline CDR1 is SGHRS and CDR2 YFSETQ. The CDR3 runs 14 residues. This record belongs to a study of T cells in Graves' hyperthyroidism and ophthalmopathy. Overall study context: The blood sample was taken at first diagnosis, before treatment began.

The study's findings and limits: Also found in blood were most expanded thyroid clonotypes above 0.001.

Aged 18 to 65, the patients had hyperthyroidism that was newly diagnosed and had lasted under 2 months. Lactation, pregnancy, other autoimmune disease or uncontrolled infection excluded patients. The sequencing input was blood. The receptor was isolated from a man younger than 45 with Graves' hyperthyroidism that later progressed to Graves' ophthalmopathy. The chain has TRBV5-1 and TRBJ2-7; the D call may be TRBD1 or TRBD2 (5 bases each). In nucleotides, the CDR3 is TGCGCCAGCAGCCAACAAAGGGACGGCGACGAGCAGTACTTC. Translation: CASSQQRDGDEQYF.